What follows is one TCR beta chain and its context. The data belong to a study of cytomegalovirus exposure and HLA in healthy donors. In the PCR, 60 Vbeta and 13 Jbeta primers were used. Clones were sequenced by immunoSEQ multiplex PCR, and TCRdb holds only the in-frame ones, with some missing. The table records about 160,000 clones, 70% to 85% of them present only once. This CDR3 has 13 residues. With 4 bases removed from V and 0 bases from J, the gap between germline ends came to 8 bases. Germline V CDR1 and CDR2: SQVTM, ANQGSEA. The chain carries TRBV29-1 and TRBJ2-3, with D perhaps matching TRBD1 (5 bases). This TCR came from a man aged 50-59 years in good health and CMV-seropositive. Material for sequencing was PBMCs. This CDR3 reads CSVAAGSTDTQYF. The DNA of the CDR3 is TGCAGCGTTGCGGCAGGGAGCACAGATACGCAGTATTTT.